This T cell receptor (beta chain) was captured by sequencing in a study of blood T cell repertoires in COVID-19 (TCRdb year 2020). A note on the overall study: The collaborator samples originated in the United States, Italy and Spain and spanned the acute and convalescent phases of COVID-19. The sample metadata nearly always contained a de-identified subject ID, COVID-19 status, age in years and sex. Subjects who had been exposed to COVID-19, were actively infected with it, or had recovered from it provided the deeply sampled blood TCRbeta repertoires that made up the dataset. The prospective study material was composed of cDNA or gDNA derived from T cells, B-cell-depleted T cells, or PBMCs. Where available, HLA class I and class II types were taken from metadata supplied by the sample provider and were not determined by assay-based typing. The samples were drawn from the first 160 participants of the ongoing ImmuneRACE study and from 1,254 subjects provided by 6 global collaborators. A freely available public database, intended as a resource for researchers studying the immune response to SARS-CoV-2, is where the repertoires were released.

Each collaborating institution followed its own protocols to collect whole blood in K2EDTA tubes. For TCRbeta analysis, collaborator samples were shipped as frozen whole blood, as isolated PBMCs, or as DNA extracted from either sample type. Trimming costs V 4 bases and J 6 bases, and their ends lie 15 bases apart. CDR1 and CDR2, per the germline V gene (reference sequence), are MNHEY and SMNVEV. Its CDR3 holds 15 amino acids, cysteine through phenylalanine. Only CDR3 DNA remains: 45 bases, in frame from the first base. The study at large found these results: Clinical and demographic metadata were provided uncurated, with the amount varying by source and participant.

Turning to this clone: Its recognized antigen is unknown. No base-level quality is on record; no much larger clone is a single base apart.

TCRbeta CDR3 regions were amplified from genomic DNA using the immunoSEQ Assay, a bias-controlled multiplex PCR. Regarding the original processing steps: The number of nucleated cells in each sample was estimated from the amplification of reference gene primers within the assay. Sequence reads were collapsed and filtered to measure the absolute abundance of every unique TCRbeta CDR3 rearrangement. For each sample, productive Simpson clonality was calculated by taking the square root of Simpson's diversity index across productive rearrangements. TCRdb retrieved this table from immuneACCESS and kept in-frame rearrangements only. Not all clones are present; in checked studies, unresolved V genes account for under half, and no reason is known for the remainder. V, J and clone size reflect that table, while D and trimming were determined from the DNA. For this sample there are a few hundred thousand clones; less than 90% appear just once. About 2% of the sample belongs to the ten largest clones.

The TCR was taken from a woman aged 50 to 60 with acute or convalescent COVID-19. The sequenced material came from peripheral blood. The rearrangement combines TRBV27 with TRBJ2-2; possibly the D gene is TRBD2, per 5 matching bases. CDR3 sequence: CASSWGAPGAGELFF. The DNA sequence is given as TGTGCCAGCAGTTGGGGTGCCCCCGGGGCCGGGGAGCTGTTTTTT.